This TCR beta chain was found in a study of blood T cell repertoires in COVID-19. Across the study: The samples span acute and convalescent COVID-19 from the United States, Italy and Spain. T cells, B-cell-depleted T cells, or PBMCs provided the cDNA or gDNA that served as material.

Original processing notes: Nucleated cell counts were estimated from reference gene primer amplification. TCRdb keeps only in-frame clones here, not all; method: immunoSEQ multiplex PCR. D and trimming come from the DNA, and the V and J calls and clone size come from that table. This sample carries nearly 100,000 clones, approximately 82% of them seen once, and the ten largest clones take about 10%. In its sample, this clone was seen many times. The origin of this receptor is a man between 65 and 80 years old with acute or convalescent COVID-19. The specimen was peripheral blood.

The CDR3 sequence is CASSLEALAGGEQFF. Here the CDR3 DNA reads TGTGCCAGCAGCTTGGAGGCACTAGCTGGCGGTGAGCAGTTCTTC. The V gene is TRBV11-3, the J gene TRBJ2-1, with a tentative D call TRBD2 (6 bases). V was shortened by 3 bases and J by 9 bases, with 18 bases between the two germline ends. The CDR3 has 15 residues. CDR1 is SGHNT, CDR2 YENEEA, per germline.